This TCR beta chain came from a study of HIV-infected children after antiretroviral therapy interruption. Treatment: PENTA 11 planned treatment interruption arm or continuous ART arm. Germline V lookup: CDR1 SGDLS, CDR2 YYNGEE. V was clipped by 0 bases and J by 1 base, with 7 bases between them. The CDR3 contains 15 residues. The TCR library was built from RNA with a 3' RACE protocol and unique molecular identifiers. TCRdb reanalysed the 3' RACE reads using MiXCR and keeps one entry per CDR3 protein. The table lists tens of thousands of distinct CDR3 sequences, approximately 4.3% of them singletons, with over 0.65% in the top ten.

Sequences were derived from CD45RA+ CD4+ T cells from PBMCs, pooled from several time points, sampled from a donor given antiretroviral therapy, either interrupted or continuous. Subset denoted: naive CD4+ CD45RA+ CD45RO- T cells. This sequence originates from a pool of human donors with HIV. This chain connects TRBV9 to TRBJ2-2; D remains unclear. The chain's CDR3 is CASSVVGRNTGELFF. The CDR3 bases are TGTGCCAGCAGCGTAGTAGGCAGGAACACCGGGGAGCTGTTTTTT.